The entry below gives a single TCR beta chain sequence along with its context. Donor samples were obtained from healthy Caucasian individuals from Russia, aged roughly 6 to 95. For the second PCR, which ran for about 7 to 11 cycles, a sample-barcoded 5' primer and a J-beta primer mix were used. TCRdb passed the 5' RACE reads through MiXCR, listing each CDR3 protein once. The sample holds fewer than 1,000,000 distinct CDR3 sequences, 44% seen once. The sample is drawn from a study of blood T cells in healthy people across ages. The TCR sequence derives from a man aged 55-75 years in good health. Sequencing input: blood.

The CDR3 loop reads CASGGGTEAFF. The DNA of the CDR3 is TGTGCCAGCGGTGGGGGAACTGAAGCTTTCTTT. The chain links TRBV12-3 or TRBV12-4 to TRBJ1-1, with D maybe TRBD1 (5 bases). This CDR3 contains 11 residues. The V gene lost 8 bases and the J gene lost 5 bases, with 9 bases spanning the gap.